Presented here are 27 T cell receptor beta chains from one specimen sequenced in a study of identical twins. TCRdb fed the 5' RACE reads into MiXCR, producing one record per CDR3 protein. This table has about 220,000 distinct CDR3 sequences, around 8% appearing once. This sample was also put to use in a study of yellow fever vaccine responses in identical twins.

The specimen sequenced was memory (CD45RO+) T cells sorted from blood. The receptors were gathered from a young woman in good health.

This clonotype was observed at least ten times. This chain links TRBV29-1 with TRBJ2-5; D unresolved. This CDR3 is built from 15 residues. Germline CDR1 reads SQVTM; CDR2 reads ANQGSEA. V was trimmed by 4 bases and J by 4 bases, leaving 19 bases between them. CDR3 sequence reads: CSVAKGSEVRETQYF. Here the CDR3 DNA reads TGCAGCGTTGCAAAGGGCTCAGAAGTCCGAGAGACCCAGTACTTC.

As concerns this clonotype: A clone one base away is much larger, so this may be a read error. The V and J genes are TRBV9 and TRBJ2-7, with TRBD1 identical over 11 bases. In germline, CDR1 is SGDLS, CDR2 YYNGEE. This CDR3 is built from 15 residues. The CDR3 bases are TGTCCCAGCAGCCTCGGGACAGGGGGGCCCTACGAGCAGTACTTC. It yields the protein CPSSLGTGGPYEQYF.

A few counts support this clonotype. The chain joins TRBV6-5 to TRBJ2-6, with a tentative D call TRBD2 (5 bases). The V end lost 6 bases, the J end lost 11 bases, and 11 bases lay between the germline ends. This CDR3 spans 12 amino acids. Germline values: CDR1 MNHEY, CDR2 SVGAGI. This chain's CDR3 is CASRGDSYVLTF. For the CDR3, the DNA is TGTGCCAGCAGGGGAGACTCCTACGTCCTGACTTTC.

A single count supports this clonotype. V gene TRBV2 combines with J gene TRBJ1-2; D remains unclear. CDR3 size: 12 residues. Germline lookup yields CDR1 SNHLY and CDR2 FYNNEI. The V gene lost 10 bases and the J gene lost 7 bases, with 16 bases spanning the gap. The CDR3 sequence is CANRDSQRGYTF. The DNA for the CDR3 is TGTGCCAACAGAGACTCCCAACGTGGCTACACCTTC.

This clonotype was detected ten times or more. The CDR3 sequence: CASRLGNSGELFF. DNA of the CDR3: TGTGCCAGCCGGCTAGGGAATTCCGGGGAGCTGTTTTTT. The chain has TRBV7-8 and TRBJ2-2, with D hard to call. This CDR3 is 13 amino acids long. The V gene's germline CDR1 is SGHVS and CDR2 FQNEAQ. V was pared by 8 bases and J by 6 bases, with 13 bases between.

The chain recombines TRBV7-2 with TRBJ1-2; 9 bases match TRBD1. Germline CDR1 SGHTA, CDR2 FQGNSA. CDR3 length: 17 amino acids. J lost 0 bases, V lost 0 bases, and 5 bases had no gene match. The CDR3 sequence: CASSLAGTGKANYGYTF. DNA for the CDR3: TGTGCCAGCAGCTTAGCCGGGACAGGGAAAGCTAACTATGGCTACACCTTC. The complete variable domain, with remaining parts taken from reference TRBV7-2 and TRBJ1-2, reads GAGVSQSPSNKVTEKGKDVELRCDPISGHTALYWYRQSLGQGLEFLIYFQGNSAPDKSGLPSDRFSAERTGGSVSTLTIQRTQQEDSAVYLCASSLAGTGKANYGYTFGSGTRLTVV.

In this sample, this clonotype turned up a few times. The J gene is TRBJ2-3, the V gene TRBV6-2 or TRBV6-3; D is possibly TRBD1 or TRBD2 (5 bases each). V gave up 5 bases and J gave up 10 bases, with 13 bases separating them. The CDR3 has 12 residues. Germline assignment: CDR1 MNHEY and CDR2 SVGEGT. The CDR3: CASSGSGTAQYF. DNA of the CDR3: TGTGCCAGCAGTGGATCCGGGACCGCGCAGTATTTT.

This chain joins TRBV11-2 and TRBJ2-4; D not resolved. CDR3 length equals 14 residues. The germline CDR1 and CDR2 sequences are SGHAT and FQNNGV. The V gene lost 4 bases and the J gene lost 0 bases, with 7 bases spanning the gap. This CDR3 is CASSSPLAKNIQYF. In DNA, the CDR3 is TGTGCCAGCAGCTCCCCACTAGCCAAAAACATTCAGTACTTC.

The chain joins TRBV7-2 to TRBJ2-3; D gene ambiguous. Germline V gene lookup returns CDR1 SGHTA and CDR2 FQGNSA. V lost 1 base and J 9 bases, leaving 20 bases between the germline ends. This CDR3 has 16 residues. The DNA of the CDR3 is TGTGCCAGCAGCTTAGTGGCTGACGGAACCCTTAGGACGCAGTATTTT. Translation: CASSLVADGTLRTQYF.

This rearrangement joins TRBV5-5 to TRBJ2-2; the D is unclear. With 4 bases removed from V and 7 bases from J, the gap between germline ends came to 11 bases. The CDR3 has 13 amino acids. CDR1 and CDR2 from the germline V gene are SGHKS and YYEKEE (reference sequence). CDR3 sequence: CASSPEPDGELFF. In DNA, the CDR3 is TGTGCCAGCAGCCCCGAGCCGGACGGGGAGCTGTTTTTT.

The table lists this clonotype with many counts. This sequence joins TRBV4-2 and TRBJ2-7, with 13 bases lining up with TRBD2. This CDR3 has 15 residues. Germline V gene data show CDR1 as LGHNA and CDR2 as YNFKEQ. V shed 0 bases and J 4 bases; nucleotides not matched to a gene: 0. The CDR3 is CASSQETSGGYEQYF. CDR3 sequence (DNA): TGTGCCAGCAGCCAAGAGACTAGCGGGGGGTACGAGCAGTACTTC.

The chain couples TRBV7-6 to TRBJ2-7, with 7 bases that match TRBD1. This CDR3 contains 14 residues. V trimming: 7 bases; J trimming: 2 bases; junction bases outside the gene matches: 8. Per the germline V gene, CDR1 is SGHVS and CDR2 is FNYEAQ. The CDR3: CASTLRQGPYEQYF. CDR3 nucleotides: TGTGCCAGCACCCTAAGACAGGGACCCTACGAGCAGTACTTC.

This clonotype has at least ten counts. The V gene is TRBV12-3 or TRBV12-4, the J gene TRBJ1-2; 7 bases fit TRBD1. With 6 bases clipped from V and 4 bases from J, the junction kept 5 bases outside the gene matches. The CDR3 contains 13 residues. The CDR3 is CASRGQRSYGYTF. Written as DNA, the CDR3 is TGTGCCAGCAGGGGACAGAGAAGCTATGGCTACACCTTC.

V is TRBV25-1 and J is TRBJ2-1, with 8 bases aligning to TRBD2. The V and J ends lost 9 bases and 6 bases, in that order; junction bases with no gene match: 7. Germline CDR1 is MGHDK and CDR2 is SYGVNS. The CDR3 consists of 13 residues. The DNA for the CDR3 is TGTGCCAGAGAAGCGGGAGCCGTCAATGAGCAGTTCTTC. This encodes CAREAGAVNEQFF.

This rearrangement joins TRBV7-9 to TRBJ2-7; a possible D gene is TRBD1 (5 bases). This CDR3 contains 13 residues. From germline, CDR1 is SEHNR and CDR2 FQNEAQ (reference sequence). The V and J ends lost 5 bases and 7 bases respectively, with 15 bases between them. The DNA of the CDR3 is TGTGCCAGCAGCCCCTCTGGGGCCGGGGAGCAGTACTTC. The encoded protein is CASSPSGAGEQYF.

This clonotype showed up many times. The rearrangement uses TRBV6-2 or TRBV6-3 and TRBJ2-7; 9 bases align to TRBD2. Germline V gene data show CDR1 as MNHEY and CDR2 as SVGEGT. With V trimmed by 4 bases and J by 0 bases, 1 base remained unmatched. This CDR3 contains 14 residues. As DNA, the CDR3 is TGTGCCAGCAGTTCACTAGCGGGCTCCTACGAGCAGTACTTC. It encodes CASSSLAGSYEQYF.

This clonotype showed up just a few times. The genes are TRBV20-1 and TRBJ2-1, with TRBD1 identical over 8 bases. Germline V lookup: CDR1 DFQATT, CDR2 SNEGSKA (reference sequence). The CDR3 consists of 15 residues. Trimming at V came to 6 bases and at J to 9 bases, leaving 16 bases not matched to a gene. The CDR3 is CSAKAGTGDVGEQFF. CDR3 DNA sequence: TGCAGTGCCAAAGCCGGGACAGGCGACGTGGGTGAGCAGTTCTTC.

This clonotype has a count of ten or more. The V and J genes are TRBV29-1 and TRBJ2-3; perhaps D is TRBD1 or TRBD2 (5 bases each). There are 13 residues in the CDR3. V gave up 6 bases and J gave up 4 bases, with 14 bases separating them. Germline CDR1 reads SQVTM; CDR2 reads ANQGSEA. In nucleotides, the CDR3 is TGCAGCGTCGGAAAGGGGACGGCAGATACGCAGTATTTT. Its translation is CSVGKGTADTQYF.

For the CDR3, the DNA is TGCAGTGCTAGAGATATAGAGGGGGTTCTCTACGAGCAGTACTTC. Translation: CSARDIEGVLYEQYF. The chain combines TRBV20-1 with TRBJ2-7; perhaps TRBD1 as D (6 bases). The CDR3 covers 15 residues. Germline CDR1 is DFQATT and CDR2 is SNEGSKA (reference sequence). The V end was cut by 0 bases, the J end by 3 bases, with 15 bases between.

This clonotype occurred many times. The V gene is TRBV12-3 or TRBV12-4, the J gene TRBJ2-1; unclear D gene. V was pared by 7 bases and J by 0 bases, with 7 bases between. The CDR3 length is 13 residues. The CDR3 sequence is CASKKSSYNEQFF. The CDR3 nucleotides read TGTGCCAGCAAAAAGAGCTCCTACAATGAGCAGTTCTTC.

This clonotype occurred many times. The chain recombines TRBV6-5 with TRBJ2-1; 10 nucleotides agree with TRBD2. The CDR3 extends over 16 amino acids. Losses at the gene ends were 3 bases for V and 4 bases for J; bases not matched to a gene: 6. Germline V gene lookup returns CDR1 MNHEY and CDR2 SVGAGI. In nucleotides, the CDR3 is TGTGCCAGCAGTTATCGCGTAGCGGGAGGTTACAATGAGCAGTTCTTC. As protein: CASSYRVAGGYNEQFF.

This clonotype appeared a few times. This chain links TRBV27 with TRBJ2-3; 7 bases line up with TRBD1. This CDR3 comprises 15 residues. V lost 5 bases, J lost 0 bases, and 5 bases stayed unmatched. Looked up from germline, CDR1 is MNHEY and CDR2 is SMNVEV (reference sequence). CDR3 sequence: CASSMGQTSTDTQYF. The CDR3 DNA reads as TGTGCCAGCAGTATGGGACAGACTAGCACAGATACGCAGTATTTT.

This clonotype was seen ten or more times. This chain links TRBV12-3 or TRBV12-4 with TRBJ2-3; D gene uncertain. The ends were cut back, 2 bases at V and 4 bases at J, with 16 bases in the middle. This CDR3 comprises 16 residues. The CDR3 reads CASSLSLSERADTQYF. CDR3 bases: TGTGCCAGCAGTTTAAGCTTGTCCGAAAGGGCAGATACGCAGTATTTT.

The rearrangement uses TRBV10-3 and TRBJ1-1; D is undetermined. The germline V and J ends were trimmed by 7 bases and 1 base, with 19 bases remaining between them. Germline V gene sequence: CDR1 ENHRY, CDR2 SYGVKD. The CDR3 extends over 16 amino acids. For the CDR3, the DNA is TGTGCCATCACGGGTAGCACGGGGAAGGGGAACACTGAAGCTTTCTTT. It yields the protein CAITGSTGKGNTEAFF.

The CDR3 nucleotides are TGCGCCAGCAGCTTGGCGGTAGCGGGAGTGACAGATACGCAGTATTTT. Its protein product is CASSLAVAGVTDTQYF. The V call is TRBV5-1, the J call TRBJ2-3; 9 nucleotides agree with TRBD2. CDR3 length: 16 amino acids. V was pared by 0 bases and J by 3 bases, with 5 bases of the junction left unmatched. Germline V gene lookup returns CDR1 SGHRS and CDR2 YFSETQ.

Ten or more counts support this clonotype. The genes are TRBV7-2 and TRBJ1-1, with 7 bases identical to TRBD1. Germline CDR1 and CDR2: SGHTA and FQGNSA. The junction had 4 bases not matched to a gene; V was cut back by 5 bases and J by 1 base. This CDR3 is built from 14 residues. The CDR3 sequence is CASSMGQTNTEAFF. The CDR3 DNA sequence: TGTGCCAGCAGCATGGGACAGACGAACACTGAAGCTTTCTTT.

This chain connects TRBV7-3 to TRBJ2-2, with D hard to call. The germline V and J ends were trimmed by 6 bases and 4 bases, with 15 bases remaining between them. This CDR3 has 15 amino acids. Looked up from germline, CDR1 is SGHTA and CDR2 is FQGTGA. The CDR3 reads CASSQRPIPTGELFF. The CDR3 DNA follows: TGTGCCAGCAGTCAACGGCCGATCCCCACCGGGGAGCTGTTTTTT.